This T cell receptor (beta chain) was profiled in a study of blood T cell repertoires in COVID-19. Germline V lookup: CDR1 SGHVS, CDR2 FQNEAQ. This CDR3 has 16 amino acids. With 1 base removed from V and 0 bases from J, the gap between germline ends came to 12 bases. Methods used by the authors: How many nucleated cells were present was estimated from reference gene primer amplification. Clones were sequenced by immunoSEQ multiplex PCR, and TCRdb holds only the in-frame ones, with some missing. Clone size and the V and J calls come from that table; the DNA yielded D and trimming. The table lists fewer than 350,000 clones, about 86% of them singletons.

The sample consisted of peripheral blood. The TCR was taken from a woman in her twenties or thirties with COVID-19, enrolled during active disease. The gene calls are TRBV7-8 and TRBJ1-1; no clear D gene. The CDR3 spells CASSLGRGPMNTEAFF. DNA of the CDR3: TGTGCCAGCAGCTTAGGTCGGGGTCCCATGAACACTGAAGCTTTCTTT.